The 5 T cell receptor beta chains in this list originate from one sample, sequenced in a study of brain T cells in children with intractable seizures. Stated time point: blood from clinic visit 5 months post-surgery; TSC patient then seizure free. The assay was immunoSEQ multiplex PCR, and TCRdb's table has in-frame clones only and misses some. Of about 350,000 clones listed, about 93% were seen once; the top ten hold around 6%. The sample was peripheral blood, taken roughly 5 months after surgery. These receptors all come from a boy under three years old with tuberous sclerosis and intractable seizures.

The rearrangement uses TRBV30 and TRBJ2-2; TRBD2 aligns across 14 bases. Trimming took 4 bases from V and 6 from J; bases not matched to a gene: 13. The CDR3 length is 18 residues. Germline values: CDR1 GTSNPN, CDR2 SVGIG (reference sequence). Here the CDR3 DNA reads TGTGCCTGGACCCCCCGACTAGCGGGGGGGCCAAGGGCCGGGGAGCTGTTTTTT. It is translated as CAWTPRLAGGPRAGELFF.

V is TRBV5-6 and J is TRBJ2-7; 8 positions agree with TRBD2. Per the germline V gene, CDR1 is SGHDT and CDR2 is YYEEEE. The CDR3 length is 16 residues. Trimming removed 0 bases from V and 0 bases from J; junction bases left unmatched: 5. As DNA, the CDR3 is TGTGCCAGCAGCTTGGGTGTTAGCGGGACCTCCTACGAGCAGTACTTC. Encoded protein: CASSLGVSGTSYEQYF.

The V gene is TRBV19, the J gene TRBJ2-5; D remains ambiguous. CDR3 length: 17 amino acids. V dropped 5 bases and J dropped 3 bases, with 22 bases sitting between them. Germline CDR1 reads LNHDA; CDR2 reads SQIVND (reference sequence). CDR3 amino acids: CASSAQATTRIEETQYF. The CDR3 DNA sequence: TGTGCCAGTAGTGCCCAAGCGACGACAAGAATCGAAGAGACCCAGTACTTC.

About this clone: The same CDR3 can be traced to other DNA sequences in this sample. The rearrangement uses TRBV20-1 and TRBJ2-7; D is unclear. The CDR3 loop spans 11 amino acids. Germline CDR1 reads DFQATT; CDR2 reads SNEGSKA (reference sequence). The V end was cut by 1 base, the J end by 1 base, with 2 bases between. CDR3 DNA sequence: TGCAGTGCTAGAGTTTCCTACGAGCAGTACTTC. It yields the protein CSARVSYEQYF.

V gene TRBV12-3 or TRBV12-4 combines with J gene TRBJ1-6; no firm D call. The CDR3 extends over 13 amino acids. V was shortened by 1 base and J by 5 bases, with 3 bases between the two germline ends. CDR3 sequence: CASSLGDNSPLHF. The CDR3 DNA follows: TGTGCCAGCAGTTTAGGTGATAATTCACCCCTCCACTTT.